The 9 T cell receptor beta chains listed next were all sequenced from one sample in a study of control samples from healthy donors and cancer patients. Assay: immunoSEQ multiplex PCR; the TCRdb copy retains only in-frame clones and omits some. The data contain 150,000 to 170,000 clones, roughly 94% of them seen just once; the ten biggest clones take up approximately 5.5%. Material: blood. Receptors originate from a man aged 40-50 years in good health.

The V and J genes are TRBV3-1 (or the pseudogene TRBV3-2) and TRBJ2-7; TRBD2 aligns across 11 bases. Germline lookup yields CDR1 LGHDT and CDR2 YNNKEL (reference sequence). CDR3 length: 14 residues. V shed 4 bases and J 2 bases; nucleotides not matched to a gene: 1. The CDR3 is CASSLAGGTYEQYF. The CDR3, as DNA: TGTGCCAGCAGCCTAGCGGGGGGGACCTACGAGCAGTACTTC.

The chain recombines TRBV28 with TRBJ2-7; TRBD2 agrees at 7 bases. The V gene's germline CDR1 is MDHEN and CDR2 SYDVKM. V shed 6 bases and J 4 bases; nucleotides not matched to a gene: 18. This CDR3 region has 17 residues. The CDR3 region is CASSFGGGFLPFYEQYF. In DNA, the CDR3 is TGTGCCAGCAGCTTTGGGGGGGGATTTCTGCCTTTTTACGAGCAGTACTTC.

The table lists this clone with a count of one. CDR3: CSVAQTENNPQFF. Written as DNA, the CDR3 is TGCAGCGTTGCCCAAACGGAGAACAACCCGCAGTTCTTC. The gene calls are TRBV29-1 and TRBJ2-1; the D is unclear. The CDR3 is 13 residues long. The germline V gene has CDR1 SQVTM and CDR2 ANQGSEA. The V end was cut by 4 bases, the J end by 12 bases, with 19 bases between.

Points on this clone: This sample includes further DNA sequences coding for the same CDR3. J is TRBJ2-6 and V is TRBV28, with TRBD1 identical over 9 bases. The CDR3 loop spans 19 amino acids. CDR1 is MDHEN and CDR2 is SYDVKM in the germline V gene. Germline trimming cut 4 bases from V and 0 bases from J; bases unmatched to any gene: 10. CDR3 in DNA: TGTGCCAGCAGTTCCGATACCGGGACAGGGAACTCTGGGGCCAACGTCCTGACTTTC. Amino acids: CASSSDTGTGNSGANVLTF.

CDR3 loop: CASSDSKYGKEKLFF. The CDR3, as DNA: TGTGCCAGCAGTGACTCGAAGTACGGTAAAGAAAAACTGTTTTTT. The chain uses TRBV6-4 and TRBJ1-4, with D unresolved. V lost 0 bases, J lost 8 bases, and 13 bases lay in between. The CDR3 extends over 15 amino acids. Germline CDR1 reads MRHNA; CDR2 reads SNTAGT.

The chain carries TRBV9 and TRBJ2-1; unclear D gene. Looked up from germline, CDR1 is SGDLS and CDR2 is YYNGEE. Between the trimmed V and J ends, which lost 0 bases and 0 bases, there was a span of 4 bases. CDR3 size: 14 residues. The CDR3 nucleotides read TGTGCCAGCAGCGTAGGGGGCTCCTACAATGAGCAGTTCTTC. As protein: CASSVGGSYNEQFF.

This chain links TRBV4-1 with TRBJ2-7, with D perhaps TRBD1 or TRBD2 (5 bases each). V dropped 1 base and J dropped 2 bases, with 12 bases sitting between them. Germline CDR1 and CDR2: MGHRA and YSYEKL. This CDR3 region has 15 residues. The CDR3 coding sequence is TGCGCCAGCAGCCAAGGGGCAGGGAGTACCTACGAGCAGTACTTC. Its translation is CASSQGAGSTYEQYF.

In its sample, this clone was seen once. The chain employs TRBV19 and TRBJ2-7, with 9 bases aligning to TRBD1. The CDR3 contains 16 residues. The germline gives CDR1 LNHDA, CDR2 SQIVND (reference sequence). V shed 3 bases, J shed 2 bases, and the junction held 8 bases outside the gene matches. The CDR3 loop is CASSMYPGQGPYEQYF. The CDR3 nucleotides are TGTGCCAGTAGTATGTATCCGGGACAGGGTCCCTACGAGCAGTACTTC. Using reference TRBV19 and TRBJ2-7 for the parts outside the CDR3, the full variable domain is DGGITQSPKYLFRKEGQNVTLSCEQNLNHDAMYWYRQDPGQGLRLIYYSQIVNDFQKGDIAEGYSVSREKKESFPLTVTSAQKNPTAFYLCASSMYPGQGPYEQYFGPGTRLTVT.

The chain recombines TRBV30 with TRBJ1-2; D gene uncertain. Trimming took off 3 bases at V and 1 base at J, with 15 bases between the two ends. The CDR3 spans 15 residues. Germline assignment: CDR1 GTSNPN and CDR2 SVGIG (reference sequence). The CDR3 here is CAWRGQGKGNYGYTF. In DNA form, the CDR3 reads TGTGCCTGGAGGGGTCAAGGAAAGGGTAACTATGGCTACACCTTC.